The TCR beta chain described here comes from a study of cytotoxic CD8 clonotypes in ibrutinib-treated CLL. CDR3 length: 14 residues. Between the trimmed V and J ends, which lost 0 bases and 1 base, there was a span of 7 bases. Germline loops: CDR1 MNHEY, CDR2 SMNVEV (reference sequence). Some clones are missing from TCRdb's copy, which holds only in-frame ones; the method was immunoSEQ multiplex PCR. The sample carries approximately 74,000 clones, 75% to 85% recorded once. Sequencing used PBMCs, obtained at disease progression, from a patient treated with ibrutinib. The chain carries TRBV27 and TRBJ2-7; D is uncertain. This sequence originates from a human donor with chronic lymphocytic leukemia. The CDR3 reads CASSLSSASYEQYF. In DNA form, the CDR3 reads TGTGCCAGCAGTTTATCGTCGGCTTCCTACGAGCAGTACTTC.